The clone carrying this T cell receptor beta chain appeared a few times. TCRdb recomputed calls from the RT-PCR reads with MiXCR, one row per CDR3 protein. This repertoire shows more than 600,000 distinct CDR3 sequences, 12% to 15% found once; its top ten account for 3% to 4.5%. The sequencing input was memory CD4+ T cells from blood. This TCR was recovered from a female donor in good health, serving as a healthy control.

In DNA, the CDR3 is TGTGCCAGCAGCTTAGGTTCAGCGGGAGGCCGCGATACGCAGTATTTT. Protein sequence: CASSLGSAGGRDTQYF. The J gene is TRBJ2-3, the V gene TRBV7-9; TRBD2 agrees at 9 bases. V was pared by 1 base and J by 6 bases, with 8 bases of the junction left unmatched. The CDR3 runs to 16 residues. Per germline, CDR1 SEHNR and CDR2 FQNEAQ (reference sequence).